This TCR beta chain was sequenced for a study of blood T cell repertoires in COVID-19. For the study at large: COVID-19 samples collected from the United States, Italy and Spain covered acute and convalescent phases. From T cells, B-cell-depleted T cells, or PBMCs came the material, which was cDNA or gDNA.

As handled by the study authors: Counts of nucleated cells, estimated from reference gene primer amplification, were obtained. Libraries were prepared by immunoSEQ multiplex PCR; TCRdb keeps only in-frame clonotypes and omits some of them. D and trimming come from the DNA, and the V and J calls and clone size come from that table. Altogether around 260,000 clones are present, approximately 91% being singletons, with the ten largest covering roughly 0.96%. J was trimmed by 5 bases and V by 5 bases; bases with no gene match: 5. This CDR3 is built from 13 residues. Germline V gene data show CDR1 as SGHTA and CDR2 as FQGTGA.

The clonotype originates from a woman in her forties who had recovered from COVID-19. This chain joins TRBV7-3 and TRBJ2-5, with 7 bases that match TRBD1. Sequenced: peripheral blood. CDR3 nucleotide sequence: TGTGCCAGCAGCGAAACAGGGGTTGAGACCCAGTACTTC. Translated: CASSETGVETQYF.